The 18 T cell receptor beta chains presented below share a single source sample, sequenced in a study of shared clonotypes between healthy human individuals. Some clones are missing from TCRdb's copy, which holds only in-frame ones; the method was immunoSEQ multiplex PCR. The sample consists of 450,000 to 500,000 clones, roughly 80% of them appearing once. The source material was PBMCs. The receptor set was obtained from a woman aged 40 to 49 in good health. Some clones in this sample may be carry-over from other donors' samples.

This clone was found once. The CDR3 spells CASSDRTSDEKLFF. The CDR3 coding sequence is TGTGCCAGCAGCGACAGGACATCGGATGAAAAACTGTTTTTT. The chain uses TRBV5-4 and TRBJ1-4; perhaps TRBD1 as D (6 bases). Trimming stripped 4 bases from V and 6 bases from J, with 13 bases between. The V gene's germline CDR1 is SGHNT and CDR2 YYREEE (reference sequence). The CDR3 loop spans 14 amino acids. The complete variable domain, with remaining parts taken from reference TRBV5-4 and TRBJ1-4, reads ETGVTQSPTHLIKTRGQQVTLRCSSQSGHNTVSWYQQALGQGPQFIFQYYREEENGRGNFPPRFSGLQFPNYSSELNVNALELDDSALYLCASSDRTSDEKLFFGSGTQLSVL.

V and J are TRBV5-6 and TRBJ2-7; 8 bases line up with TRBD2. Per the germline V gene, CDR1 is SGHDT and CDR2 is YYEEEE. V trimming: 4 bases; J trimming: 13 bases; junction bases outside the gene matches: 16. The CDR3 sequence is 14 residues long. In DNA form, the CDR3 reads TGTGCCAGCAGCGGTTCCGGGACTAGGGATTTTCGTTACTTC. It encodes CASSGSGTRDFRYF. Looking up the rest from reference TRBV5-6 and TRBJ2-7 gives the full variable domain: DAGVTQSPTHLIKTRGQQVTLRCSPKSGHDTVSWYQQALGQGPQFIFQYYEEEERQRGNFPDRFSGHQFPNYSSELNVNALLLGDSALYLCASSGSGTRDFRYFGPGTRLTVT.

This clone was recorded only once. The CDR3 spells CASSPPQRGFTGELFF. CDR3 DNA sequence: TGTGCCAGTAGTCCCCCCCAGCGGGGATTCACCGGGGAGCTGTTTTTT. This chain connects TRBV19 to TRBJ2-2, with TRBD2 matching 7 bases. Trimming took 5 bases from V and 4 from J; bases not matched to a gene: 10. CDR1 LNHDA and CDR2 SQIVND come from the germline V gene (reference sequence). The CDR3 length is 16 residues.

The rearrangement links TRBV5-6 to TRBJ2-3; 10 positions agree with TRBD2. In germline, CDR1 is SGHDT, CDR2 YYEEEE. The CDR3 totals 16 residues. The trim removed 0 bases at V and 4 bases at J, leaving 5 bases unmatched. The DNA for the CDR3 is TGTGCCAGCAGCTTGGGGCTAGCGGGAGTAGCAGATACGCAGTATTTT. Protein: CASSLGLAGVADTQYF.

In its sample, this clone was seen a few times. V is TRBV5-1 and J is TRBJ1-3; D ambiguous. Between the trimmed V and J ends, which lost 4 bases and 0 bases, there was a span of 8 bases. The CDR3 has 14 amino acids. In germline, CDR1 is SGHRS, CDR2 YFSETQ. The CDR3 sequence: CASSADYSGNTIYF. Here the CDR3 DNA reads TGCGCCAGCAGCGCTGACTACTCTGGAAACACCATATATTTT.

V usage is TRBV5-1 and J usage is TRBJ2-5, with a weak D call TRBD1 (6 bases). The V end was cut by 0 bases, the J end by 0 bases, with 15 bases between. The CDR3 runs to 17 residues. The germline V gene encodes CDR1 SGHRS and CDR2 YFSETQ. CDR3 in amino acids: CASSLGGTTTYQETQYF. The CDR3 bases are TGCGCCAGCAGCTTGGGGGGGACAACTACCTACCAAGAGACCCAGTACTTC.

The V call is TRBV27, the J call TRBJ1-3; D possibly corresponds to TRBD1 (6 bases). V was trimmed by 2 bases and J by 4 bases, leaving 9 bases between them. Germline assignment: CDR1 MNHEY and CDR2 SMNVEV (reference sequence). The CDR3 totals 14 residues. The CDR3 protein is CASSLQGYGNTIYF. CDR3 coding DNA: TGTGCCAGCAGTTTACAGGGGTACGGAAACACCATATATTTT.

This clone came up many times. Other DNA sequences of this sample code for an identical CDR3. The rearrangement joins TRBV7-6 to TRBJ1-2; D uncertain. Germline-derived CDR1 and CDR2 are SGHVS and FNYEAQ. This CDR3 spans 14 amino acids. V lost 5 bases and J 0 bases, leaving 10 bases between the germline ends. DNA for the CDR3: TGTGCCAGCAGCCCCCCCGGGGCTAACTATGGCTACACCTTC. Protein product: CASSPPGANYGYTF.

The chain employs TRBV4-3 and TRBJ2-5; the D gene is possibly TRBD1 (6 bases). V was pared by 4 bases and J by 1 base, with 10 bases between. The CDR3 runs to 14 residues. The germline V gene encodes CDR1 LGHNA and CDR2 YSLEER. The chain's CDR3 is CASSLTGPQETQYF. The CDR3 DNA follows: TGCGCCAGCAGCCTAACAGGGCCCCAAGAGACCCAGTACTTC.

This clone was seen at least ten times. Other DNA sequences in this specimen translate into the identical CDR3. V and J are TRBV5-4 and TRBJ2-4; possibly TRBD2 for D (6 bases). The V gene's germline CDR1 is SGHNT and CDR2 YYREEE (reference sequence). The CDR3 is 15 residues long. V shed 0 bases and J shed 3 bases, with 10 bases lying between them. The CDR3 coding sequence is TGTGCCAGCAGCTTGGGGGGGGATGGCAAAAACATTCAGTACTTC. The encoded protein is CASSLGGDGKNIQYF.

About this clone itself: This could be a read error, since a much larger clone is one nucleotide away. The CDR3 spells CASSGLAGGGADTQYF. CDR3 in DNA: TGTGCCAGCAGCGGCTTAGCGGGAGGGGGCGCAGATACGCAGTATTTT. V usage is TRBV9 and J usage is TRBJ2-3; 11 bases fit TRBD2. CDR1 is SGDLS, CDR2 YYNGEE, per germline. CDR3 size: 16 residues. Germline trimming cut 3 bases from V and 4 bases from J; bases unmatched to any gene: 7.

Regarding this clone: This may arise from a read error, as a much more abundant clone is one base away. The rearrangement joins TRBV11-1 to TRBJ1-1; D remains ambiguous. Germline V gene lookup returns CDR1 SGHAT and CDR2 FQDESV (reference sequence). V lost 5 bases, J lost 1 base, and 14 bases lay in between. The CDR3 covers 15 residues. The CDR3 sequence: CASSQRTAWNTEAFF. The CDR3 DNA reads TGTGCCAGCAGCCAAAGGACGGCGTGGAACACTGAAGCTTTCTTT.

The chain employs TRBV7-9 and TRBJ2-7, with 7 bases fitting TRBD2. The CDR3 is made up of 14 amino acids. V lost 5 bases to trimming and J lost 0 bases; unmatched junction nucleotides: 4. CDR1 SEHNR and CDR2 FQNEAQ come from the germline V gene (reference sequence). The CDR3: CASSASGSSYEQYF. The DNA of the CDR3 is TGTGCCAGCAGCGCTAGCGGCAGCTCCTACGAGCAGTACTTC.

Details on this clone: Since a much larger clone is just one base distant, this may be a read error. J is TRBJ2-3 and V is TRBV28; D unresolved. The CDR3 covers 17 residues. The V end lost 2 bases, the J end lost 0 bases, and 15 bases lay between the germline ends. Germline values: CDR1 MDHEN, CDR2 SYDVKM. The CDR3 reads CASSLGSEVISTDTQYF. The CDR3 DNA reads TGTGCCAGCAGTTTAGGCAGTGAAGTCATTAGCACAGATACGCAGTATTTT.

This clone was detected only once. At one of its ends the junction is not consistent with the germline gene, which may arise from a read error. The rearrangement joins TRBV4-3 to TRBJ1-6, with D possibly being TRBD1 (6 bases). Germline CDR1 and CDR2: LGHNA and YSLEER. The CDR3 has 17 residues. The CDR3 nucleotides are TGCGCCAGCAGCCAAGTGGGGGGGGCCTCCTATAATTCACCCCTCTACTTT. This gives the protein CASSQVGGASYNSPLYF.

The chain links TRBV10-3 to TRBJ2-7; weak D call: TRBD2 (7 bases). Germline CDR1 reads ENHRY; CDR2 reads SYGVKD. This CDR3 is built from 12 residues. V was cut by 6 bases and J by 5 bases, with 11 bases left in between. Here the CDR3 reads CAIRGGLDEQYF. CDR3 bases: TGTGCCATCAGGGGGGGGCTGGACGAGCAGTACTTC.

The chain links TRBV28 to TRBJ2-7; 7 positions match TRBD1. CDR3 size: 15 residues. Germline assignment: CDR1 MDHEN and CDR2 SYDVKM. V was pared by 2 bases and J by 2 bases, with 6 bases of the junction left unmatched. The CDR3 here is CASSLSYRGTYEQYF. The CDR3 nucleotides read TGTGCCAGCAGTTTAAGCTACAGGGGAACCTACGAGCAGTACTTC.

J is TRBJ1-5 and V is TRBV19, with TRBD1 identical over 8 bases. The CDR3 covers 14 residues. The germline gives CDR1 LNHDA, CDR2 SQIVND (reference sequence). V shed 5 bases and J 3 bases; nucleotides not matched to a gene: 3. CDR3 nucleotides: TGTGCCAGTAGTCGGACAGGGCACAATCAGCCCCAGCATTTT. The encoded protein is CASSRTGHNQPQHF. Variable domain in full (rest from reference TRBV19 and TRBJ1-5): DGGITQSPKYLFRKEGQNVTLSCEQNLNHDAMYWYRQDPGQGLRLIYYSQIVNDFQKGDIAEGYSVSREKKESFPLTVTSAQKNPTAFYLCASSRTGHNQPQHFGDGTRLSIL.